This paragraph reports one T cell receptor delta chain. TCRdb lists the protein of a much larger clone for this DNA, which differs at residue 19, so this is likely a read error; the protein given here is translated from the DNA itself. The source of the sample is a study of γδ T cells in repeated Plasmodium falciparum infection. From germline, CDR1 is TSWWSYY and CDR2 QGS. The CDR3 has 20 residues. Gammadelta T cells were flow-sorted from PBMC into Vgamma9/Vdelta2+ and Vdelta2-negative populations for bulk analysis. TCRdb processed the multiplex PCR reads again with the CATT caller. The profile shows tens of thousands of delta-chain clones, over 1.1% of them singletons.

The V gene call reads TRDV1; no J gene was called; TRDD3 reflects the table's D call only, with no check against the DNA. Sequences were obtained from gamma-delta T cells from blood. The TCR originated in a pool of human donors (malaria-infected and uninfected, not separated). CDR3 DNA sequence: TGTGCTCTTGGGGACCGGAGAGCTGGGGGATACGAGTTGTACACCGATAAACTCACCTTT. Its protein is CALGDRRAGGYELYTDKLTF.